Below are 32 T cell receptor beta chains sequenced from a single sample in a study of persistence of HIV-infected CD4 T cells (dated by TCRdb to the early 2020s). TCRbeta repertoires were sequenced from genomic DNA with the immunoSEQ hsTCRB assay version 4 in survey mode. Entries here come from immuneACCESS through TCRdb and include only in-frame sequences with V and J called. Some clones fail to appear in such tables; in the studies checked, an unresolved V gene covers under half of the shortfall, and the cause of the remainder is unknown. Here the sample has 40,000 to 55,000 clones; 80% to 90% occur a single time. Around 3.4% of the sample comes from the top ten. No antigen has been assigned to these receptors. The meaning of the sample's treatment or condition label: suppressive antiretroviral therapy. Cells were stimulated with anti-CD3/anti-CD28 magnetic beads as a nonspecific positive control representing the CD4+ T cell repertoire. Responding CD4+ T cells were sorted on the basis of upregulation of both CD40 ligand and CD69.

Here the sequenced sample was CD4+ T cells sorted from PBMCs after roughly 18-hour stimulation, taken from a patient who received antiretroviral therapy. The sample's cell subset or site, from its label and the paper: CD40L+CD69+ CD4 T cells responding to anti-CD3/anti-CD28 beads, representing the overall repertoire. The receptors derive from an adult woman with HIV who was CMV-seropositive.

V is TRBV7-2 and J is TRBJ1-2, with 9 bases fitting TRBD1. CDR3 length equals 14 residues. V was clipped by 1 base and J by 6 bases; unmatched bases: 3. Germline V gene data show CDR1 as SGHTA and CDR2 as FQGNSA. The CDR3 region is CASSLGGQGNGYTF. As DNA, the CDR3 is TGTGCCAGCAGCTTAGGGGGACAGGGAAATGGCTACACCTTC.

This sequence joins TRBV7-3 and TRBJ2-5; 7 nucleotides agree with TRBD1. The CDR3 length is 18 residues. Germline V gene data show CDR1 as SGHTA and CDR2 as FQGTGA. Unmatched junction bases numbered 14, after V lost 2 bases and J lost 2 bases. CDR3 coding DNA: TGTGCCAGCAGCTTACGGCCCGGAGGACAGGCGATACAAGAGACCCAGTACTTC. This encodes CASSLRPGGQAIQETQYF.

This chain connects TRBV11-1 to TRBJ2-3; D might be TRBD1 (6 bases). V lost 6 bases and J 0 bases, leaving 13 bases between the germline ends. This CDR3 spans 15 amino acids. Per the germline V gene, CDR1 is SGHAT and CDR2 is FQDESV (reference sequence). CDR3 nucleotide sequence: TGTGCCAGCAGATTGAGACAGGCGAGCACAGATACGCAGTATTTT. Encoded protein: CASRLRQASTDTQYF.

The gene calls are TRBV10-3 and TRBJ1-1; a weak D match, TRBD1 (6 bases). CDR3 length: 13 amino acids. CDR1 is ENHRY, CDR2 SYGVKD, per germline. Trimming took 8 bases from V and 2 from J, leaving 12 bases between them. The CDR3 protein is CAIGPGHNTEAFF. CDR3 in DNA: TGTGCCATCGGCCCGGGACATAACACTGAAGCTTTCTTT.

The rearrangement links TRBV4-1 to TRBJ2-3; D remains unclear. Germline loops: CDR1 MGHRA, CDR2 YSYEKL. There are 16 residues in the CDR3. Trimming stripped 1 base from V and 1 base from J, with 12 bases between. CDR3 loop: CASSQGTGVRTDTQYF. The CDR3 DNA follows: TGCGCCAGCAGCCAAGGAACTGGCGTCCGCACAGATACGCAGTATTTT.

The rearrangement links TRBV7-3 to TRBJ2-1, with TRBD2 matching 8 bases. Germline CDR1 SGHTA, CDR2 FQGTGA. The CDR3 length is 18 residues. After removal of 5 bases from V and 1 base from J, the junction contained 13 bases not matched to a gene. CDR3 nucleotides: TGTGCCAGCAGCGTTTTTGGAGGGGCGGGAGGTTCCTACAATGAGCAGTTCTTC. Protein product: CASSVFGGAGGSYNEQFF.

This clone appeared a single time. This rearrangement joins TRBV18 to TRBJ2-7; a weak D match, TRBD2 (6 bases). CDR3 size: 15 residues. V was cut by 3 bases and J by 2 bases, with 14 bases left in between. Germline CDR1 and CDR2: KGHSH and LQKENI. CDR3 sequence: CASSPKAGMTYEQYF. The CDR3 DNA reads TGTGCCAGCTCACCGAAGGCGGGGATGACCTACGAGCAGTACTTC.

The chain combines TRBV5-1 with TRBJ2-3; 11 nucleotides agree with TRBD2. The CDR3 loop spans 16 amino acids. Germline CDR1 reads SGHRS; CDR2 reads YFSETQ. V lost 4 bases and J lost 2; bases outside the gene matches: 6. The CDR3 DNA reads as TGCGCCAGCAGCGCCGGGACTAGCGGCCACACAGATACGCAGTATTTT. Translated: CASSAGTSGHTDTQYF.

This chain joins TRBV27 and TRBJ2-7; 11 bases agree with TRBD2. Germline CDR1 is MNHEY and CDR2 is SMNVEV (reference sequence). Losses at the gene ends were 0 bases for V and 6 bases for J; bases not matched to a gene: 10. The CDR3 length is 17 residues. CDR3 residues: CASSLSAQGTSGSEQYF. The CDR3 DNA follows: TGTGCCAGCAGTTTATCCGCCCAAGGGACTAGCGGATCCGAGCAGTACTTC.

The rearrangement links TRBV6-4 to TRBJ1-2; tentative D call: TRBD1 (6 bases). Germline loops: CDR1 MRHNA, CDR2 SNTAGT. This CDR3 spans 15 amino acids. V was clipped by 6 bases and J by 1 base, with 15 bases between them. The DNA for the CDR3 is TGTGCCAGCAGCCCTACAGGGTCCCATAACTATGGCTACACCTTC. It encodes CASSPTGSHNYGYTF.

The rearrangement uses TRBV7-2 and TRBJ2-5, with 11 bases matching TRBD2. Germline CDR1 SGHTA, CDR2 FQGNSA. CDR3 length: 17 residues. Trimming cost V 4 bases and J 2 bases; bases outside gene matches: 9. In DNA form, the CDR3 reads TGTGCCAGCAGCTCTGTCAAGAGACTAGCGGGACAAGAGACCCAGTACTTC. Encoded protein: CASSSVKRLAGQETQYF.

This chain joins TRBV6-2 or TRBV6-3 and TRBJ1-5, with a tentative D call TRBD1 (6 bases). The germline gives CDR1 MNHEY, CDR2 SVGEGT. V was clipped by 5 bases and J by 4 bases, with 9 bases between them. CDR3 length equals 13 residues. CDR3 amino acids: CASSPDRNQPQHF. The CDR3 DNA reads as TGTGCCAGCAGTCCGGACAGAAATCAGCCCCAGCATTTT.

This chain links TRBV3-1 (or the pseudogene TRBV3-2) with TRBJ2-4; unclear D gene. V gave up 5 bases and J gave up 0 bases, with 11 bases separating them. Per germline, CDR1 LGHDT and CDR2 YNNKEL (reference sequence). This CDR3 contains 15 residues. The CDR3 DNA sequence: TGTGCCAGCAGCACCCCGCAGTTAGCCAAAAACATTCAGTACTTC. Protein sequence: CASSTPQLAKNIQYF.

This chain connects TRBV20-1 to TRBJ2-3; no reliable D call. The CDR3 extends over 11 amino acids. The V and J ends lost 6 bases and 2 bases respectively, with 6 bases between them. Germline values: CDR1 DFQATT, CDR2 SNEGSKA (reference sequence). The DNA for the CDR3 is TGCAGTGCCCCAACCACAGATACGCAGTATTTT. Amino acids: CSAPTTDTQYF.

This rearrangement joins TRBV30 to TRBJ1-2; D ambiguous. CDR1 is GTSNPN, CDR2 SVGIG, per germline (reference sequence). The CDR3 extends over 15 amino acids. Trimming removed 0 bases at V and 0 bases at J, with 11 bases between. Here the CDR3 DNA reads TGTGCCTGGAGTGTACAGAGGGTGGCTAACTATGGCTACACCTTC. The encoded protein is CAWSVQRVANYGYTF.

The table lists this clone with a count of one. The V call is TRBV2, the J call TRBJ2-5; D is uncertain. Between the trimmed V and J ends, which lost 6 bases and 8 bases, there was a span of 13 bases. Per the germline V gene, CDR1 is SNHLY and CDR2 is FYNNEI. This CDR3 has 12 amino acids. CDR3 protein: CASSLGSATQYF. Here the CDR3 DNA reads TGTGCCAGCAGCTTGGGTTCCGCCACCCAGTACTTC. Filled out from reference TRBV2 and TRBJ2-5, the complete variable domain reads EPEVTQTPSHQVTQMGQEVILRCVPISNHLYFYWYRQILGQKVEFLVSFYNNEISEKSEIFDDQFSVERPDGSNFTLKIRSTKLEDSAMYFCASSLGSATQYFGPGTRLLVL.

The chain employs TRBV7-2 and TRBJ2-1; 8 nucleotides align to TRBD2. The CDR3 has 15 residues. CDR1 and CDR2 from the germline V gene are SGHTA and FQGNSA. Losses at the gene ends were 0 bases for V and 7 bases for J; bases not matched to a gene: 5. CDR3 amino acids: CASSLARGGSNEQFF. The CDR3 region has the DNA TGTGCCAGCAGCTTAGCCCGGGGGGGGAGTAATGAGCAGTTCTTC.

The rearrangement joins TRBV25-1 to TRBJ1-1; D call uncertain. The germline CDR1 and CDR2 sequences are MGHDK and SYGVNS. Deletions cut 6 bases from V and 4 bases from J, with 15 bases between. The length of the CDR3 is 14 residues. For the CDR3, the DNA is TGTGCCAGCAGCCCGTACCTTACCGGCACTGAAGCTTTCTTT. Protein product: CASSPYLTGTEAFF.

This rearrangement joins TRBV5-6 to TRBJ2-7; D may be TRBD1 (6 bases). Trimming removed 1 base from V and 11 bases from J, with 22 bases in between. This CDR3 is 15 amino acids long. Germline V lookup: CDR1 SGHDT, CDR2 YYEEEE. The CDR3 nucleotides read TGTGCCAGCAGCTTGAGGACAGACTATACCGTAGGGGAGTACTTC. Translation gives CASSLRTDYTVGEYF.

The chain carries TRBV5-6 and TRBJ2-1, with 10 positions matching TRBD2. V shed 4 bases, J shed 7 bases, and the junction held 11 bases outside the gene matches. Germline values: CDR1 SGHDT, CDR2 YYEEEE. CDR3 size: 16 residues. CDR3 sequence: CASSVGLARGGNEQFF. CDR3 sequence (DNA): TGTGCCAGCAGCGTGGGACTAGCGAGAGGGGGGAATGAGCAGTTCTTC.

In its sample, this clone was seen once. J is TRBJ2-5 and V is TRBV2; D might be TRBD1 (6 bases). Germline CDR1 SNHLY, CDR2 FYNNEI. This CDR3 region has 12 residues. The V gene lost 9 bases and the J gene lost 4 bases, with 12 bases spanning the gap. The CDR3, as DNA: TGTGCCAGTTCTACAGGGAGAGAGACCCAGTACTTC. This gives the protein CASSTGRETQYF.

This clone has just one count. This chain links TRBV7-2 with TRBJ2-7; TRBD1 matches 7 bases. This CDR3 is built from 13 residues. Germline CDR1 is SGHTA and CDR2 is FQGNSA. The J segment lost 6 bases and the V segment lost 5 bases, leaving 7 bases of the junction unmatched. As DNA, the CDR3 is TGTGCCAGCAGCAGACAGGGAAGGTTCGAGCAGTACTTC. Translating gives CASSRQGRFEQYF.

V and J are TRBV12-3 or TRBV12-4 and TRBJ1-1; D gene unclear. Trimming shortened V by 4 bases and J by 3 bases, and 9 bases separated the two germline ends. The CDR3 sequence is 13 residues long. Here the CDR3 reads CASSYTEYTEAFF. The CDR3 DNA reads TGTGCCAGCAGTTATACAGAGTACACTGAAGCTTTCTTT.

The V gene is TRBV5-1, the J gene TRBJ2-3; D perhaps matches TRBD2 (5 bases). This CDR3 has 18 amino acids. Trimming removed 5 bases at V and 0 bases at J, with 22 bases between. In germline, CDR1 is SGHRS, CDR2 YFSETQ. The chain's CDR3 is CASRLRVTEVPSTDTQYF. CDR3 coding DNA: TGCGCCAGCAGACTGCGGGTAACAGAAGTGCCTAGCACAGATACGCAGTATTTT.

This clone occurred once. The chain employs TRBV4-1 and TRBJ1-2, with 7 bases fitting TRBD1. The germline V gene has CDR1 MGHRA and CDR2 YSYEKL. The CDR3 contains 17 residues. V was clipped by 3 bases and J by 7 bases; unmatched bases: 17. The CDR3 spells CASSHQAQGVSSGGYTF. The CDR3 coding sequence is TGCGCCAGCAGCCACCAGGCCCAGGGGGTGTCCTCCGGTGGCTACACCTTC.

The CDR3 DNA reads TGTGCCACCGCCCAAGGGGATTATGGCTACACCTTC. This gives the protein CATAQGDYGYTF. V usage is TRBV7-8 and J usage is TRBJ1-2; D is possibly TRBD1 (5 bases). The V gene's germline CDR1 is SGHVS and CDR2 FQNEAQ. V dropped 10 bases and J dropped 5 bases, with 14 bases sitting between them. The CDR3 spans 12 residues.

V usage is TRBV3-1 (or the pseudogene TRBV3-2) and J usage is TRBJ2-7; 12 positions match TRBD1. With V trimmed by 1 base and J by 7 bases, 5 bases remained unmatched. Germline CDR1 and CDR2: LGHDT and YNNKEL (reference sequence). There are 15 residues in the CDR3. CDR3 coding DNA: TGTGCCAGCAGCCAAGGGGACAGGGGGCTGGGTGAGCAGTACTTC. Protein: CASSQGDRGLGEQYF.

The J gene is TRBJ1-1, the V gene TRBV28; maybe TRBD1 (5 bases). Germline values: CDR1 MDHEN, CDR2 SYDVKM. V dropped 5 bases and J dropped 1 base, with 11 bases sitting between them. This CDR3 is 14 amino acids long. CDR3 in amino acids: CASSGDSTNTEAFF. DNA for the CDR3: TGTGCCAGCAGTGGGGACTCTACGAACACTGAAGCTTTCTTT.

The chain uses TRBV7-8 and TRBJ2-5, with D perhaps TRBD1 (6 bases). The CDR3 has 16 residues. Germline V CDR1 and CDR2: SGHVS, FQNEAQ. Between the trimmed V and J ends, which lost 1 base and 5 bases, there was a span of 17 bases. The CDR3 here is CASSLGWGQGMETQYF. In DNA, the CDR3 is TGTGCCAGCAGCTTAGGGTGGGGGCAGGGTATGGAGACCCAGTACTTC.

The V call is TRBV18, the J call TRBJ1-5; D not certain. The V end lost 3 bases, the J end lost 5 bases, and 8 bases lay between the germline ends. This CDR3 spans 13 amino acids. CDR1 and CDR2 (germline): KGHSH, LQKENI. The CDR3 bases are TGTGCCAGCTCACCGGGAGGAGATCAGCCCCAGCATTTT. Translating gives CASSPGGDQPQHF. Full variable domain (remainder filled in from reference TRBV18 and TRBJ1-5): NAGVMQNPRHLVRRRGQEARLRCSPMKGHSHVYWYRQLPEEGLKFMVYLQKENIIDESGMPKERFSAEFPKEGPSILRIQQVVRGDSAAYFCASSPGGDQPQHFGDGTRLSIL.

The chain carries TRBV5-6 and TRBJ1-4; no clear D. The CDR3 totals 14 residues. The V gene's germline CDR1 is SGHDT and CDR2 YYEEEE. V dropped 1 base and J dropped 8 bases, with 12 bases sitting between them. CDR3 sequence: CASSLLPVGEKLFF. For the CDR3, the DNA is TGTGCCAGCAGCTTGCTTCCGGTGGGAGAAAAACTGTTTTTT.

This chain connects TRBV9 to TRBJ2-7; tentatively, D is TRBD2 (7 bases). The CDR3 length is 11 residues. Germline CDR1 reads SGDLS; CDR2 reads YYNGEE. The CDR3 loop reads CAPRGEGEQYF. CDR3 DNA: TGTGCTCCGAGGGGGGAGGGCGAGCAGTACTTC.